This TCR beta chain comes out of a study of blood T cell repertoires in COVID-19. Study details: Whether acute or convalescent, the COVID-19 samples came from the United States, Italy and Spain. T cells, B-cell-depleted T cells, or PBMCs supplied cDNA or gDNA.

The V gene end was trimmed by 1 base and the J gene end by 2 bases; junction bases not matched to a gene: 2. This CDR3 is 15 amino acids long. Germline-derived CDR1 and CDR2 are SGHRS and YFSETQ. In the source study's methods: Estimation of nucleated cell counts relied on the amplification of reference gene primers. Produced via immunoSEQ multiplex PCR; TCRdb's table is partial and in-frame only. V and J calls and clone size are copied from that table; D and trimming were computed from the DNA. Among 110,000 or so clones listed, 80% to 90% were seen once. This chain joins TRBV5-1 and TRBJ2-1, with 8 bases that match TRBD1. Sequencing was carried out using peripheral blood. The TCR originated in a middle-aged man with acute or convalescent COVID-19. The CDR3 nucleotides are TGCGCCAGCAGCTTGACAGGGGGTCCCTACAATGAGCAGTTCTTC. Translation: CASSLTGGPYNEQFF.